What follows describes a single T cell receptor (beta chain). Its antigen is as yet unknown. These data are taken from a study of chemoradiotherapy in HPV16-positive cancers. On the study more broadly: A couple of HPV16-positive patients' cells yielded candidate HPV-specific clones and common motifs. Whole-study findings and limits: HPV-specific T cells were functionally defined from only a couple of HPV16-positive patients.

TCRdb's copy holds only in-frame clones and misses some; the assay was immunoSEQ multiplex PCR. Of about 4,800 clones in the sample, 75% to 90% are singletons; the top ten hold 3.5% to 5%. The V end was cut by 4 bases, the J end by 6 bases, with 23 bases between. Germline CDR1 and CDR2: SGHRS and YFSETQ. This CDR3 has 16 residues. The rearrangement joins TRBV5-1 to TRBJ2-7; D may be TRBD1 (7 bases). The receptor was derived from a human donor with HPV-associated anogenital cancer. The sample here was tumor tissue, taken from a patient who underwent chemoradiotherapy. CDR3 region: CASSPTLASGGSEQYF. In DNA, the CDR3 is TGCGCCAGCAGCCCAACCCTCGCGTCAGGGGGGTCCGAGCAGTACTTC.